Listed here is a single T cell receptor beta chain. The antigen it binds to is not known. No base quality values were provided; no much bigger clone lies one nucleotide off. This entry belongs to a study of TIL therapy for anti-PD-1-resistant metastatic lung cancer (dated by TCRdb to the early 2020s). Concerning the study at large: A median age of approximately 50 years (range about 35-75) and a median tumor PD-L1 proportion score of 6% were recorded among enrolled patients. The cohort was composed predominantly of lung adenocarcinoma, with a handful of EGFR-mutant and two ALK-rearranged tumors included, and half of patients were identified as current or former smokers. Tumor and peripheral blood T cell receptor beta sequencing was used to track clonotypes across tumor, expanded TIL product and serial blood samples. Across the cohort, whole-exome sequencing showed a median non-synonymous tumor mutation burden of about 1.6 mutations per megabase. Summary of the overall study and its limitations: TIL culture showed high clonal turnover, with many enriched product clones undetected in the baseline tumor, suggesting clonal contraction rather than faithful expansion. Higher clonality and lower diversity were observed in expanded TIL cultures than in baseline intratumoral T cells (median clonality around 6% vs 30%, p < 0.0001). Because the cohort was highly selected, with more treatment-naive, never-smoker and oncogene-addicted patients than is typical, generalizability is limited. The study protocol defined all tumor marker inferences as exploratory.

Explained via the paper, the time point label denotes: pre-treatment sample, taken before nivolumab and TIL therapy. The baseline tumor samples were excised metastases, mostly pleural nodules or supraclavicular lymph nodes, taken from the same resection that was used to grow TIL. Tumors were harvested before any PD-1/PD-L1 blockade; patients then received nivolumab, and those progressing received lymphodepletion, expanded TIL infusion and IL-2. Between late 2017 and early 2020, a dual-center phase I trial enrolled adults who had stage 4 NSCLC. The samples were drawn from an open-label, single-arm phase I trial testing tumor-infiltrating lymphocyte therapy combined with nivolumab in advanced non-small cell lung cancer. Portions of each resected tumor were snap-frozen in liquid nitrogen and were stored at -80 degrees C. Tumor regions of interest were selected on H&E sections using laser-capture macrodissection, ground into 15 mg aliquots, and extracted using Qiagen Allprep kits.

The germline ends are 15 bases apart after V is trimmed by 7 bases and J by 8 bases. The CDR3 has 13 amino acids, counting the end cysteine and phenylalanine. Here the CDR3 DNA is all that survives: 39 bases in frame from base 1. The germline V gene gives CDR1 as MNHNS and CDR2 as SASEGT. TCR beta CDR3 regions were amplified from genomic DNA by bias-controlled multiplex PCR with the immunoSEQ v3 hsTCRB kit. An Illumina NextSeq 500 was used to sequence the TCR libraries, reaching 1.5 million to 2.5 million read pairs at survey level or about 4.5-6 million at deep level. Regarding the original processing steps: The immunoSEQ Analyzer software assigned V, D and J genes, filtered out non-productive sequences, and reported clonality. To compare repertoires between infused TIL and blood, productive Simpson clonality was used along with the Morisita overlap index of productive TRB rearrangements. TCRdb stores this immuneACCESS table with in-frame sequences only. Part of the clones is absent; in the studies checked, under half of the shortfall reflects unresolved V genes, and no reason is known for the rest. The DNA gave D and trimming, while V, J and clone size come from that table. A total of 25,000 to 30,000 clones appear in this sample, about 60% of them only once. The ten biggest clones cover 15% to 20% of the sample.

Sequencing was performed on tumor tissue, taken at baseline. The sequence came from a woman aged 30 to 85 with non-small cell lung cancer. The rearrangement joined TRBV6-1 to TRBJ2-1; the best D guess is TRBD2, with 5 bases matching. CDR3 protein: CASTLASRDEQFF. The DNA is TGTGCCAGCACTTTGGCTAGCCGGGATGAGCAGTTCTTC.